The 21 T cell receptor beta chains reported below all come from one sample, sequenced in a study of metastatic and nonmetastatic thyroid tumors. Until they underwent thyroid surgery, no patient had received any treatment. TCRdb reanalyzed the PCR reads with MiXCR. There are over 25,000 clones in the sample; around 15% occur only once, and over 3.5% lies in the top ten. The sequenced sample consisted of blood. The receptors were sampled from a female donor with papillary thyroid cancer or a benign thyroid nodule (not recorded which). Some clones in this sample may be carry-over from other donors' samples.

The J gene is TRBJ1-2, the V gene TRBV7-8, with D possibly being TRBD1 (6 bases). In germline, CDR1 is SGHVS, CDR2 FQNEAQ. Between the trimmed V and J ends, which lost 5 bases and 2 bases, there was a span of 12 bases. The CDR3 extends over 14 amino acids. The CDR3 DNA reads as TGTGCCAGCAGCCCCGGCGGGGGCAACTATGGCTACACCTTC. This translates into CASSPGGGNYGYTF.

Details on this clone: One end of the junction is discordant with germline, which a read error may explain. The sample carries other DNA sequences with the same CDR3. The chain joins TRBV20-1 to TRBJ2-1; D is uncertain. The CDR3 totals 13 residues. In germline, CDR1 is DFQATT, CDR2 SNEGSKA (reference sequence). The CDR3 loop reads CSAKRALLGEQLF. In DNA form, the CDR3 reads TGCAGTGCTAAGCGCGCCTTATTGGGTGAGCAGCTATTC.

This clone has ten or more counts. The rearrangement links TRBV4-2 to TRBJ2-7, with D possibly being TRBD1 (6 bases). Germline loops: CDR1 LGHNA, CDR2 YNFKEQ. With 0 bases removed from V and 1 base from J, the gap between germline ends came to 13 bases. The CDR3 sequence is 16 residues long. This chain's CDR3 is CASSQDRGQGSYEQYF. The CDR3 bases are TGTGCCAGCAGCCAAGATCGTGGGCAGGGGTCCTACGAGCAGTACTTC.

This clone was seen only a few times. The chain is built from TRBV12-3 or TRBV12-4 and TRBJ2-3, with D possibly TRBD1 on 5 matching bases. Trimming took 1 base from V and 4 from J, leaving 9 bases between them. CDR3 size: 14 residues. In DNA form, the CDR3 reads TGTGCCAGCAGTTTAGTAGGGGTTTCAGATACGCAGTATTTT. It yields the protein CASSLVGVSDTQYF.

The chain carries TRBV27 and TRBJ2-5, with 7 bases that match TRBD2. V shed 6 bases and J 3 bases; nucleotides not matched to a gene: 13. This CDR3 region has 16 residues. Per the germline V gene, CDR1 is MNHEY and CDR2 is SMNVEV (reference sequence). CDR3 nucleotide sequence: TGTGCCAGCAGCCACCACCAGCGGGGCTTTAAAGAGACCCAGTACTTC. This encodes CASSHHQRGFKETQYF.

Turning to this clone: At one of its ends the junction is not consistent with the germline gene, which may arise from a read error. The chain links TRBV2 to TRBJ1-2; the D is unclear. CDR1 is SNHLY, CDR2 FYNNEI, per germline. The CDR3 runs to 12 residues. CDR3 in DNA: TGTGCCAGCAGTGTAGAGGTCTATTGCTACACCTTC. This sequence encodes CASSVEVYCYTF.

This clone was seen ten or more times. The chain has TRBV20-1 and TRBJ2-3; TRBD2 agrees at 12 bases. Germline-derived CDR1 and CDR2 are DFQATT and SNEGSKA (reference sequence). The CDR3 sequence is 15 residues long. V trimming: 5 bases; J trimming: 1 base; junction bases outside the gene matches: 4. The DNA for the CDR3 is TGCAGTGCTGACAGACTAGCGGGGGGCACAGATACGCAGTATTTT. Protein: CSADRLAGGTDTQYF.

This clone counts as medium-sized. The CDR3 coding sequence is TGTGCCAGCAGTACAGGAGATGGCTACACCTTC. Its protein is CASSTGDGYTF. The chain combines TRBV6-1 with TRBJ1-2; TRBD1 is a possible D gene (5 bases). From germline, CDR1 is MNHNS and CDR2 SASEGT. The CDR3 runs to 11 residues. With 5 bases removed from V and 6 bases from J, the gap between germline ends came to 7 bases.

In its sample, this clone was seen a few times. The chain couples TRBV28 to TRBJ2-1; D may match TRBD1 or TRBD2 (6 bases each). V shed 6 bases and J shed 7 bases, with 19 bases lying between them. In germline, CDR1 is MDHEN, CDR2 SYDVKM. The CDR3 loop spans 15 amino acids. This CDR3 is CASSSAGVRGNEQFF. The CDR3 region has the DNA TGTGCCAGCAGCTCGGCAGGGGTCCGGGGGAATGAGCAGTTCTTC.

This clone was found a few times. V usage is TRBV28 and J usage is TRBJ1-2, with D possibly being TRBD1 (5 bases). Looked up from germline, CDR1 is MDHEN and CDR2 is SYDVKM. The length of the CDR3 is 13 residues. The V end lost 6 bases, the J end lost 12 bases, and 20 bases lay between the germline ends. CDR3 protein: CASRPDTLRVHTF. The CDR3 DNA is TGTGCCAGCAGGCCGGACACCCTTCGGGTCCACACCTTC.

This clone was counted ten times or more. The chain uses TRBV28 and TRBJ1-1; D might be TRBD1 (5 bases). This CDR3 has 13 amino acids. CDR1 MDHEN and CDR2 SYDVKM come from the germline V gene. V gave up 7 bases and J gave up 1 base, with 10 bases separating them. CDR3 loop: CASTIQGNTEAFF. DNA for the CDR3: TGTGCCAGCACAATCCAGGGGAACACTGAAGCTTTCTTT.

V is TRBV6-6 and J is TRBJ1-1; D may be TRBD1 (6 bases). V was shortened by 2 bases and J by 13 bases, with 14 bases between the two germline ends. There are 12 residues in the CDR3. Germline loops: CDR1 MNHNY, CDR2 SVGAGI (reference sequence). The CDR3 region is CASSYDGGGDFF. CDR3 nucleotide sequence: TGTGCCAGCAGTTACGATGGAGGGGGAGATTTCTTT.

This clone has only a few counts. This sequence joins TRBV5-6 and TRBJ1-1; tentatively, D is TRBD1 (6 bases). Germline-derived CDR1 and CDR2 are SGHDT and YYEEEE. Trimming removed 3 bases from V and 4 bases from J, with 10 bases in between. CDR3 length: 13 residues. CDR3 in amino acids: CASSWRGGTEAFF. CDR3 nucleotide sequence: TGTGCCAGCAGCTGGAGGGGGGGCACTGAAGCTTTCTTT. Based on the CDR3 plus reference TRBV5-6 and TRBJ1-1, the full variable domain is DAGVTQSPTHLIKTRGQQVTLRCSPKSGHDTVSWYQQALGQGPQFIFQYYEEEERQRGNFPDRFSGHQFPNYSSELNVNALLLGDSALYLCASSWRGGTEAFFGQGTRLTVV.

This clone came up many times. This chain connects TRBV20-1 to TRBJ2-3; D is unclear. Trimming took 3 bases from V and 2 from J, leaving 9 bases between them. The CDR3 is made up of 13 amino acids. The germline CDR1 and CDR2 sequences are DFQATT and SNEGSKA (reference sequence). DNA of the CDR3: TGCAGTGCTAGGCGGCCGCTCACAGATACGCAGTATTTT. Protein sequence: CSARRPLTDTQYF.

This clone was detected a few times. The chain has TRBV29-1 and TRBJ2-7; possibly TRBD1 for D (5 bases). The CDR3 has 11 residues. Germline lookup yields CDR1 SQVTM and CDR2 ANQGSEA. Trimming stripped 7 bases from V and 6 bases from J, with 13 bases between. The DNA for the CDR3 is TGCAGCGCTTCGGCTACAGGCGAGCAGTACTTC. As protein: CSASATGEQYF.

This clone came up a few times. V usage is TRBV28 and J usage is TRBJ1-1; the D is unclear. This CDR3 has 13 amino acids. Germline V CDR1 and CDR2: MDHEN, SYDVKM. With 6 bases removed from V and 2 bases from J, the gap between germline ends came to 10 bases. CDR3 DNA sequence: TGTGCCAGCAGAGCAGGAATCAACACTGAAGCTTTCTTT. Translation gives CASRAGINTEAFF.

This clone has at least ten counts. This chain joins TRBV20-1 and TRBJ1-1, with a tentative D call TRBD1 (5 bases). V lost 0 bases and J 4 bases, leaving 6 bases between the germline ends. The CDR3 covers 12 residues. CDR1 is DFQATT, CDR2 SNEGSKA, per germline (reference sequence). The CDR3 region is CSARDGGTEAFF. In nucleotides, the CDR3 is TGCAGTGCTAGAGATGGGGGCACTGAAGCTTTCTTT.

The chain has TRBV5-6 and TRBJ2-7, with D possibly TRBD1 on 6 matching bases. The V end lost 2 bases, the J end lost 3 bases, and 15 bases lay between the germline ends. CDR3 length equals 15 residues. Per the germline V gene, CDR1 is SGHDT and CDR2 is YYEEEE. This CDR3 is CASSFRGQLIYEQYF. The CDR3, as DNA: TGTGCCAGCAGCTTCAGGGGCCAACTAATCTACGAGCAGTACTTC.

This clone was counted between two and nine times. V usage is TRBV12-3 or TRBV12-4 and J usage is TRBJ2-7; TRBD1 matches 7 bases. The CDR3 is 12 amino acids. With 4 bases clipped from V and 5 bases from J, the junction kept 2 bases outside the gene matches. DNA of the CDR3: TGTGCCAGCAGTTCGACAGGGAACGAGCAGTACTTC. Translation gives CASSSTGNEQYF.

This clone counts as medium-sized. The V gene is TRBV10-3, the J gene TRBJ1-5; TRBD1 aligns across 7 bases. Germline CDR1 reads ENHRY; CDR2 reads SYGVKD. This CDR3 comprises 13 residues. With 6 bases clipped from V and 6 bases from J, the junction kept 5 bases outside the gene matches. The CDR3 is CAISDRVSQPQHF. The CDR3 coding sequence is TGTGCCATCAGCGACAGGGTGTCTCAGCCCCAGCATTTT.

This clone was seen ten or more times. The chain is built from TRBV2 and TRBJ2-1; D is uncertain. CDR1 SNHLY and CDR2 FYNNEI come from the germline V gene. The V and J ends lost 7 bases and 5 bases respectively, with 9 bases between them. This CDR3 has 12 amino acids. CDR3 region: CASIYDNNEQFF. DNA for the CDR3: TGTGCCAGCATTTATGACAACAATGAGCAGTTCTTC.